These 28 T cell receptor beta chains originate from one sample sequenced in a study of OX40 agonist ivuxolimab in advanced cancers. Using immunoSEQ multiplex PCR, the repertoire was profiled, and TCRdb retains in-frame clones only, with some absent. The profile covers roughly 100,000 clones, with about 92% appearing a single time and more than 3% taken by the ten largest. This sample comprised CD4+ or CD8+ T cells sorted from blood, obtained in a trial of the OX40 agonist ivuxolimab. Receptor source: an adult with an advanced solid tumor such as melanoma, head and neck, liver or kidney cancer.

V gene TRBV27 combines with J gene TRBJ1-2; a possible D gene is TRBD1 (6 bases). From germline, CDR1 is MNHEY and CDR2 SMNVEV (reference sequence). Trimming removed 4 bases from V and 6 bases from J, with 21 bases in between. The CDR3 consists of 16 residues. The CDR3, as DNA: TGTGCCAGCAGTTCGCCCCGAACAGGGAGGAGCCATGGCTACACCTTC. As protein: CASSSPRTGRSHGYTF.

V usage is TRBV15 and J usage is TRBJ2-7, with D unclear. CDR1 LNHNV and CDR2 YYDKDF come from the germline V gene (reference sequence). The CDR3 contains 13 residues. V was cut by 0 bases and J by 9 bases, with 12 bases left in between. The CDR3 region has the DNA TGTGCCACCAGCAGAGATCTGCCCTCCGGGCAGTACTTC. This codes for CATSRDLPSGQYF.

The rearrangement uses TRBV6-6 and TRBJ2-4; 8 bases are a match to TRBD1. Trimming took 0 bases from V and 1 from J; bases not matched to a gene: 2. This CDR3 has 16 residues. The germline gives CDR1 MNHNY, CDR2 SVGAGI (reference sequence). In nucleotides, the CDR3 is TGTGCCAGCAGTTACTCGGACAGGGTGGCCAAAAACATTCAGTACTTC. As protein: CASSYSDRVAKNIQYF.

This clone was seen only once. The chain combines TRBV13 with TRBJ2-2; 9 bases align to TRBD1. The length of the CDR3 is 17 residues. Trimming removed 8 bases from V and 6 bases from J; junction bases left unmatched: 16. The germline CDR1 and CDR2 sequences are PRHDT and FYEKMQ (reference sequence). The CDR3 loop is CASQSRADRGTAGELFF. The CDR3 DNA reads as TGTGCCAGCCAATCCCGGGCGGACAGGGGAACGGCCGGGGAGCTGTTTTTT.

The chain employs TRBV6-1 and TRBJ2-7, with a tentative D call TRBD1 (6 bases). This CDR3 spans 13 amino acids. Germline values: CDR1 MNHNS, CDR2 SASEGT. V lost 7 bases and J lost 2, with 12 bases in between. DNA of the CDR3: TGTGCCAGCAATACAGGGATAACCTACGAGCAGTACTTC. It encodes CASNTGITYEQYF.

J is TRBJ2-5 and V is TRBV28; 9 nucleotides align to TRBD2. V lost 8 bases and J lost 0; bases outside the gene matches: 4. Looked up from germline, CDR1 is MDHEN and CDR2 is SYDVKM. The CDR3 extends over 14 amino acids. CDR3 nucleotides: TGTGCCAGCGCCCGACTAGCGGACCAAGAGACCCAGTACTTC. Translation gives CASARLADQETQYF.

This chain links TRBV19 with TRBJ1-1; D gene unclear. The V end was cut by 3 bases, the J end by 0 bases, with 14 bases between. Germline assignment: CDR1 LNHDA and CDR2 SQIVND (reference sequence). The CDR3 spans 16 residues. The CDR3 reads CASSMRPGELNTEAFF. The CDR3 coding sequence is TGTGCCAGTAGTATGCGACCCGGGGAACTGAACACTGAAGCTTTCTTT.

This chain connects TRBV27 to TRBJ1-5; D might be TRBD1 (6 bases). Trimming left V 4 bases short and J 0 bases short, with 10 bases between. Germline lookup yields CDR1 MNHEY and CDR2 SMNVEV (reference sequence). The CDR3 covers 15 residues. CDR3 DNA: TGTGCCAGCAGTTACTTCAGGGGTAGCAATCAGCCCCAGCATTTT. This codes for CASSYFRGSNQPQHF.

CDR3 protein: CASRDPGSPSDTQYF. In nucleotides, the CDR3 is TGTGCCAGCAGGGATCCGGGATCTCCCTCAGATACGCAGTATTTT. The gene calls are TRBV2 and TRBJ2-3; D possibly corresponds to TRBD2 (5 bases). This CDR3 has 15 residues. Between the trimmed V and J ends, which lost 6 bases and 4 bases, there was a span of 17 bases. From germline, CDR1 is SNHLY and CDR2 FYNNEI.

The chain employs TRBV4-1 and TRBJ2-1, with a weak D call TRBD1 (5 bases). CDR3 length: 14 amino acids. Germline V gene lookup returns CDR1 MGHRA and CDR2 YSYEKL. V lost 1 base, J lost 8 bases, and 12 bases lay in between. The CDR3 is CASSQGLGVDEQFF. DNA for the CDR3: TGCGCCAGCAGCCAAGGGCTAGGGGTGGATGAGCAGTTCTTC.

The rearrangement uses TRBV7-8 and TRBJ2-1, with D uncertain. Germline lookup yields CDR1 SGHVS and CDR2 FQNEAQ. This CDR3 comprises 13 residues. V was clipped by 9 bases and J by 10 bases, with 19 bases between them. The CDR3 DNA follows: TGTGCCAGTCAGGACCCGACGTTCAGCGAGCAGTTCTTC. Translation: CASQDPTFSEQFF.

The J gene is TRBJ2-1, the V gene TRBV6-1, with TRBD2 identical over 8 bases. The germline CDR1 and CDR2 sequences are MNHNS and SASEGT. V shed 3 bases, J shed 4 bases, and the junction held 14 bases outside the gene matches. The CDR3 has 18 amino acids. This CDR3 is CASSDFAVAAGAYNEQFF. CDR3 in DNA: TGTGCCAGCAGTGATTTTGCCGTGGCAGCGGGAGCTTACAATGAGCAGTTCTTC.

The CDR3 here is CASSLSWGRGYAAFF. The CDR3 DNA is TGTGCCAGCAGTTTATCTTGGGGGCGCGGGTACGCAGCTTTCTTT. The V call is TRBV27, the J call TRBJ1-1; possible D gene TRBD1, 6 bases. Germline V gives CDR1 MNHEY, CDR2 SMNVEV (reference sequence). The CDR3 is 15 residues long. V was pared by 0 bases and J by 10 bases, with 18 bases between.

V and J are TRBV11-2 and TRBJ1-1, with no clear D. The CDR3 contains 12 residues. Per germline, CDR1 SGHAT and CDR2 FQNNGV. Trimming stripped 10 bases from V and 1 base from J, with 10 bases between. The CDR3 coding sequence is TGTGCCATTAGATCCAGGAACACTGAAGCTTTCTTT. Protein product: CAIRSRNTEAFF.

V gene TRBV18 combines with J gene TRBJ1-1; no reliable D call. The germline gives CDR1 KGHSH, CDR2 LQKENI. V was shortened by 2 bases and J by 2 bases, with 12 bases between the two germline ends. This CDR3 contains 15 residues. Here the CDR3 reads CASSPDGVGNTEAFF. Here the CDR3 DNA reads TGTGCCAGCTCACCAGATGGGGTTGGAAACACTGAAGCTTTCTTT. Complete variable domain (other parts from reference TRBV18 and TRBJ1-1): NAGVMQNPRHLVRRRGQEARLRCSPMKGHSHVYWYRQLPEEGLKFMVYLQKENIIDESGMPKERFSAEFPKEGPSILRIQQVVRGDSAAYFCASSPDGVGNTEAFFGQGTRLTVV.

V usage is TRBV5-6 and J usage is TRBJ1-1, with a possible D match to TRBD1 (6 bases). V shed 4 bases and J shed 1 base, with 14 bases lying between them. Germline V gene lookup returns CDR1 SGHDT and CDR2 YYEEEE. The CDR3 sequence is 15 residues long. CDR3 residues: CASSPRAGANTEAFF. In nucleotides, the CDR3 is TGTGCCAGCAGCCCCCGAGCAGGGGCGAACACTGAAGCTTTCTTT.

This chain uses TRBV29-1 with TRBJ1-3; D not certain. Germline values: CDR1 SQVTM, CDR2 ANQGSEA. The CDR3 has 16 amino acids. The ends were cut back, 0 bases at V and 0 bases at J, with 12 bases in the middle. The CDR3 bases are TGCAGCGTTGAAGATAACACGGATTACTCTGGAAACACCATATATTTT. It is translated as CSVEDNTDYSGNTIYF. Based on the CDR3 plus reference TRBV29-1 and TRBJ1-3, the full variable domain is SAVISQKPSRDICQRGTSLTIQCQVDSQVTMMFWYRQQPGQSLTLIATANQGSEATYESGFVIDKFPISRPNLTFSTLTVSNMSPEDSSIYLCSVEDNTDYSGNTIYFGEGSWLTVV.

The chain couples TRBV27 to TRBJ1-2; 8 positions match TRBD1. Per the germline V gene, CDR1 is MNHEY and CDR2 is SMNVEV (reference sequence). CDR3 length: 17 residues. With 4 bases clipped from V and 2 bases from J, the junction kept 12 bases outside the gene matches. The chain's CDR3 is CASSSSRGQVINYGYTF. The CDR3 DNA reads TGTGCCAGCAGTTCGTCTAGGGGACAGGTGATCAACTATGGCTACACCTTC.

This sequence joins TRBV10-2 and TRBJ2-7; D not certain. CDR1 is WSHSY, CDR2 SAAADI, per germline. V lost 2 bases and J 2 bases, leaving 4 bases between the germline ends. The CDR3 is made up of 12 amino acids. In DNA form, the CDR3 reads TGCGCCAGCAGTGAGAATGCCTACGAGCAGTACTTC. Its protein is CASSENAYEQYF.

The J gene is TRBJ1-5, the V gene TRBV7-8; unclear D gene. This CDR3 is 14 amino acids long. CDR1 SGHVS and CDR2 FQNEAQ come from the germline V gene. V lost 0 bases and J lost 5, with 8 bases in between. The CDR3, as DNA: TGTGCCAGCAGCTTAGCAGGTGTCGATCAGCCCCAGCATTTT. As protein: CASSLAGVDQPQHF.

J is TRBJ1-3 and V is TRBV19, with TRBD1 matching over 7 bases. The CDR3 is 14 residues long. Unmatched junction bases numbered 5, after V lost 5 bases and J lost 4 bases. Looked up from germline, CDR1 is LNHDA and CDR2 is SQIVND (reference sequence). CDR3 amino acids: CASSLGGAGNTIYF. CDR3 bases: TGTGCCAGTAGTTTAGGGGGCGCCGGAAACACCATATATTTT.

The rearrangement uses TRBV5-3 and TRBJ1-2; tentative D call: TRBD1 (5 bases). TRBV5-3 is an ORF for which the function is uncertain. V lost 0 bases to trimming and J lost 1 base, with 13 bases between them. CDR3 length: 16 residues. DNA for the CDR3: TGTGCCAGAAGCTTGGTTCCAGGGATTCGTAACTATGGCTACACCTTC. Translating it yields CARSLVPGIRNYGYTF.

The chain recombines TRBV7-9 with TRBJ2-1; a possible D gene is TRBD2 (5 bases). This CDR3 has 15 amino acids. Trimming shortened V by 2 bases and J by 0 bases, and 8 bases separated the two germline ends. Germline V CDR1 and CDR2: SEHNR, FQNEAQ (reference sequence). CDR3 coding DNA: TGTGCCAGCAGCTTAAGAGCGGACTCCTACAATGAGCAGTTCTTC. Translation gives CASSLRADSYNEQFF.

This rearrangement joins TRBV4-3 to TRBJ2-1; 9 nucleotides align to TRBD2. The ends lost 0 bases at V and 4 bases at J; junction bases unmatched: 4. The CDR3 extends over 16 amino acids. Germline CDR1 is LGHNA and CDR2 is YSLEER. The CDR3 DNA reads as TGCGCCAGCAGCCAAGAATGGCTAGCGGGGTACAATGAGCAGTTCTTC. It translates to CASSQEWLAGYNEQFF.

The J gene is TRBJ1-5, the V gene TRBV28; D uncertain. This CDR3 spans 12 amino acids. V gave up 5 bases and J gave up 8 bases, with 10 bases separating them. Germline assignment: CDR1 MDHEN and CDR2 SYDVKM. CDR3 DNA: TGTGCCAGCAGTCCCCGCGGTGAGCCCCAGCATTTT. Protein product: CASSPRGEPQHF.

The genes are TRBV6-1 and TRBJ2-5; D uncertain. Trimming pared 6 bases from V and 2 bases from J, leaving 16 bases between. CDR3 length: 15 residues. Germline CDR1 MNHNS, CDR2 SASEGT. CDR3: CASRAPGTLQETQYF. As DNA, the CDR3 is TGTGCCAGCAGGGCCCCCGGCACACTACAAGAGACCCAGTACTTC.

The V call is TRBV5-6, the J call TRBJ1-5; the D gene is possibly TRBD1 (6 bases). Trimming shortened V by 4 bases and J by 2 bases, and 10 bases separated the two germline ends. The CDR3 loop spans 14 amino acids. CDR1 is SGHDT and CDR2 is YYEEEE in the germline V gene. The CDR3 nucleotides read TGTGCCAGCAGCGAGGGGGTTGGCAATCAGCCCCAGCATTTT. Translated, it gives CASSEGVGNQPQHF.

This sequence joins TRBV7-4 and TRBJ2-7, with D unresolved. Germline loops: CDR1 SGHVT, CDR2 SQSDAQ. The CDR3 has 14 amino acids. V shed 2 bases and J shed 6 bases, with 14 bases lying between them. CDR3 in DNA: TGTGCCAGCAGCTTAATCAGGCCCTTCATCGAGCAGTACTTC. The encoded protein is CASSLIRPFIEQYF.